Following are 8 T cell receptor beta chains from one sample sequenced in a study of shared clonotypes between healthy human individuals. TCRdb's copy holds only in-frame clones and misses some; the assay was immunoSEQ multiplex PCR. The table includes roughly 2.5 million clones, about 92% detected once. The sample taken for sequencing was naive CD4+ T cells sorted from blood. Subset: CD45RA+ positively selected. The source of these receptors is a man younger than 30 in good health.

The V and J genes are TRBV4-2 and TRBJ2-5; D uncertain. Trimming pared 4 bases from V and 4 bases from J, leaving 10 bases between. The CDR3 covers 13 residues. Germline CDR1 reads LGHNA; CDR2 reads YNFKEQ. The CDR3 is CASSLSHLETQYF. DNA for the CDR3: TGTGCCAGCAGCCTCTCCCACTTAGAGACCCAGTACTTC.

V gene TRBV5-1 combines with J gene TRBJ2-5, with TRBD1 identical over 8 bases. Germline CDR1 reads SGHRS; CDR2 reads YFSETQ. The V gene end was trimmed by 3 bases and the J gene end by 4 bases; junction bases not matched to a gene: 5. CDR3 length: 14 amino acids. The CDR3 DNA reads TGCGCCAGCAGCTGGAAAGGGACAGGAGAGACCCAGTACTTC. It translates to CASSWKGTGETQYF.

This rearrangement joins TRBV4-3 to TRBJ2-1; D possibly corresponds to TRBD2 (6 bases). Trimming pared 0 bases from V and 6 bases from J, leaving 12 bases between. The CDR3 is 15 residues long. Germline V gene lookup returns CDR1 LGHNA and CDR2 YSLEER. CDR3 residues: CASSQEGLATNEQFF. The CDR3 nucleotides read TGCGCCAGCAGCCAAGAAGGTCTAGCGACCAATGAGCAGTTCTTC.

This chain links TRBV25-1 with TRBJ1-2, with 10 bases that match TRBD1. CDR3 length: 14 residues. CDR1 and CDR2 from the germline V gene are MGHDK and SYGVNS. After removal of 2 bases from V and 5 bases from J, the junction contained 2 bases not matched to a gene. The CDR3 DNA follows: TGTGCCAGCAGTGAAGGGGACAGGGGATATGGCTACACCTTC. It translates to CASSEGDRGYGYTF.

V gene TRBV10-3 combines with J gene TRBJ2-3; TRBD1 matches 7 bases. This CDR3 has 16 residues. Trimming cost V 5 bases and J 0 bases; bases outside gene matches: 8. CDR1 and CDR2 from the germline V gene are ENHRY and SYGVKD. CDR3: CAISPGTAVSTDTQYF. CDR3 coding DNA: TGTGCCATCAGTCCCGGGACAGCAGTTAGCACAGATACGCAGTATTTT.

As concerns this clone: The sample holds other DNA sequences that translate to the same CDR3. The rearrangement joins TRBV5-1 to TRBJ2-5; no clear D gene. V was shortened by 0 bases and J by 4 bases, with 7 bases between the two germline ends. The CDR3 length is 13 residues. Germline CDR1 reads SGHRS; CDR2 reads YFSETQ. The CDR3 here is CASSLGGVETQYF. DNA of the CDR3: TGCGCCAGCAGCTTGGGTGGGGTAGAGACCCAGTACTTC.

The J gene is TRBJ1-2, the V gene TRBV6-5; 7 bases fit TRBD1. This CDR3 has 14 amino acids. CDR1 MNHEY and CDR2 SVGAGI come from the germline V gene. Trimming cost V 2 bases and J 10 bases; bases outside gene matches: 10. The CDR3 nucleotides read TGTGCCAGCAGTTACAGAACAGGGGAGAGGACCTACACCTTC. Translated, it gives CASSYRTGERTYTF.

This clone is a singleton in its sample. The same CDR3 can be traced to other DNA sequences in this sample. The chain has TRBV28 and TRBJ1-3, with 8 positions matching TRBD1. Germline CDR1 MDHEN, CDR2 SYDVKM. The CDR3 sequence is 14 residues long. Unmatched junction bases numbered 5, after V lost 6 bases and J lost 4 bases. In DNA form, the CDR3 reads TGTGCCAGCAGCCCCAGGGGGCAAGGAAACACCATATATTTT. It is translated as CASSPRGQGNTIYF.